The 30 T cell receptor beta chains listed next were all sequenced from one sample in a study of breast tumors, draining lymph nodes, adjacent tissues. TCRdb reprocessed the multiplex PCR reads via MiXCR and lists one record per CDR3 protein. Here the sample spans tens of thousands of distinct CDR3 sequences, approximately 30% being singletons. The lymph nodes were axillary draining lymph nodes from breast cancer patients. The source material was axillary lymph node tissue. The origin of the receptors is a female donor with breast cancer. Some clones in this sample may be carry-over from other donors' samples.

This clonotype showed up many times. The rearrangement uses TRBV10-3 and TRBJ2-1; TRBD2 agrees at 9 bases. Germline CDR1 reads ENHRY; CDR2 reads SYGVKD. The CDR3 is 14 residues long. Unmatched junction bases numbered 6, after V lost 2 bases and J lost 10 bases. The CDR3 sequence: CAISEGVAGVEQFF. The CDR3 nucleotides read TGTGCCATCAGTGAGGGGGTAGCGGGAGTCGAGCAGTTCTTC.

V gene TRBV6-1 combines with J gene TRBJ1-1, with D uncertain. Germline CDR1 is MNHNS and CDR2 is SASEGT. The CDR3 runs 13 residues. The germline V and J ends were trimmed by 10 bases and 1 base, with 13 bases remaining between them. The CDR3, as DNA: TGTGCCAACTCGACGACCTCGAACACTGAAGCTTTCTTT. Amino acid sequence: CANSTTSNTEAFF.

There are many counts of this clonotype. The chain recombines TRBV24-1 with TRBJ2-1, with TRBD1 identical over 7 bases. V shed 7 bases, J shed 10 bases, and the junction held 12 bases outside the gene matches. This CDR3 is built from 14 residues. Germline-derived CDR1 and CDR2 are KGHDR and SFDVKD. The CDR3 nucleotides are TGTGCCACCAGAAGGGACAGCCAGTTCTCCGAGCAGTTCTTC. Translating it yields CATRRDSQFSEQFF.

This clonotype came up many times. Here the CDR3 reads CASRGAPGESSYEQYF. DNA for the CDR3: TGTGCCAGCAGGGGGGCGCCAGGCGAGAGCTCCTACGAGCAGTACTTC. The chain is built from TRBV28 and TRBJ2-7, with a weak D call TRBD1 (6 bases). The CDR3 runs 16 residues. V shed 6 bases and J shed 0 bases, with 18 bases lying between them. Germline CDR1 reads MDHEN; CDR2 reads SYDVKM.

V usage is TRBV7-3 and J usage is TRBJ1-1, with D perhaps matching TRBD1 (6 bases). V was pared by 1 base and J by 5 bases, with 14 bases between. The CDR3 loop spans 15 amino acids. Germline V gene lookup returns CDR1 SGHTA and CDR2 FQGTGA. The CDR3 bases are TGTGCCAGCAGCTTAAGGGGGGGGCTCAGTACTGAAGCTTTCTTT. Translating gives CASSLRGGLSTEAFF.

This clonotype has ten or more counts. J is TRBJ1-2 and V is TRBV3-1; 7 positions match TRBD1. The CDR3 contains 17 residues. V trimming: 2 bases; J trimming: 4 bases; junction bases outside the gene matches: 13. Germline CDR1 is LGHDT and CDR2 is YNNKEL (reference sequence). CDR3 region: CASSQKGAQGIGYGYTF. The CDR3 nucleotides read TGTGCCAGCAGCCAAAAGGGGGCACAGGGGATTGGCTATGGCTACACCTTC.

The sample holds many counts of this clonotype. The rearrangement uses TRBV19 and TRBJ1-2, with D unresolved. This CDR3 has 13 amino acids. Trimming took 3 bases from V and 0 from J, leaving 5 bases between them. CDR1 LNHDA and CDR2 SQIVND come from the germline V gene (reference sequence). The chain's CDR3 is CASSIHPNYGYTF. The CDR3 DNA follows: TGTGCCAGTAGTATCCATCCTAACTATGGCTACACCTTC.

This clonotype was observed at least ten times. The rearrangement uses TRBV18 and TRBJ2-7; D may match TRBD1 or TRBD2 (5 bases each). Trimming pared 2 bases from V and 0 bases from J, leaving 8 bases between. Germline V gene data show CDR1 as KGHSH and CDR2 as LQKENI. CDR3 length: 14 amino acids. CDR3 loop: CASSPGTDSYEQYF. The CDR3 DNA reads TGTGCCAGCTCACCAGGGACCGACTCCTACGAGCAGTACTTC.

Remarks on this clonotype: This may be a read error: a much more frequent sequence differs by one nucleotide. The rearrangement joins TRBV30 to TRBJ2-7; TRBD2 matches 7 bases. Trimming at V came to 2 bases and at J to 9 bases, leaving 10 bases not matched to a gene. CDR3 length: 13 residues. Germline CDR1 reads GTSNPN; CDR2 reads SVGIG (reference sequence). CDR3 amino acids: CAWSKAASGGQYF. The CDR3 DNA sequence: TGTGCCTGGAGTAAGGCAGCTTCGGGAGGGCAGTACTTC. Looking up the rest from reference TRBV30 and TRBJ2-7 gives the full variable domain: SQTIHQWPATLVQPVGSPLSLECTVEGTSNPNLYWYRQAAGRGLQLLFYSVGIGQISSEVPQNLSASRPQDRQFILSSKKLLLSDSGFYLCAWSKAASGGQYFGPGTRLTVT.

The chain employs TRBV20-1 and TRBJ1-2, with D possibly TRBD1 on 6 matching bases. Germline CDR1 and CDR2: DFQATT and SNEGSKA (reference sequence). The germline V and J ends were trimmed by 3 bases and 2 bases, with 13 bases remaining between them. CDR3 size: 14 residues. As DNA, the CDR3 is TGCAGTGCTAGGTCTGGACAGATGAACTATGGCTACACCTTC. It translates to CSARSGQMNYGYTF.

Only a few counts were recorded for this clonotype. This sequence joins TRBV30 and TRBJ1-1; D remains unclear. CDR3 length equals 12 residues. CDR1 is GTSNPN and CDR2 is SVGIG in the germline V gene (reference sequence). Trimming took 2 bases from V and 4 from J, leaving 8 bases between them. DNA of the CDR3: TGTGCCTGGAGTATGGGATCCACTGAAGCTTTCTTT. As protein: CAWSMGSTEAFF.

In this sample, this clonotype turned up many times. The chain links TRBV7-9 to TRBJ1-1; tentatively, D is TRBD1 (6 bases). The CDR3 loop spans 13 amino acids. CDR1 is SEHNR, CDR2 FQNEAQ, per germline (reference sequence). The V gene lost 6 bases and the J gene lost 6 bases, with 14 bases spanning the gap. CDR3: CASRGGQHAEAFF. In nucleotides, the CDR3 is TGTGCCAGCAGGGGGGGGCAACATGCTGAAGCTTTCTTT.

This clonotype was recorded at least ten times. The CDR3 sequence: CASSSILRADLSYNEQFF. The CDR3 DNA reads TGTGCCAGCAGCTCGATCTTAAGGGCGGACCTTTCCTACAATGAGCAGTTCTTC. The rearrangement uses TRBV7-9 and TRBJ2-1, with D uncertain. The CDR3 consists of 18 residues. V was trimmed by 4 bases and J by 1 base, leaving 20 bases between them. The germline V gene has CDR1 SEHNR and CDR2 FQNEAQ (reference sequence).

A note on this clonotype: It may be a read error: a sequence one base away is much more abundant. The rearrangement uses TRBV9 and TRBJ1-1; 7 bases align to TRBD1. The germline CDR1 and CDR2 sequences are SGDLS and YYNGEE. The CDR3 runs to 14 residues. The V segment lost 0 bases and the J segment 1 base; nucleotides outside the gene matches: 0. The CDR3 DNA reads as TGTGCCAGCAGCGTAGGACAGGGGAACACTGAAGCTTTCTTT. Protein sequence: CASSVGQGNTEAFF.

The genes are TRBV25-1 and TRBJ1-6; TRBD1 might be the D (6 bases). Germline V gives CDR1 MGHDK, CDR2 SYGVNS. The V end lost 10 bases, the J end lost 7 bases, and 20 bases lay between the germline ends. This CDR3 is 15 amino acids long. The CDR3 is CAKTHPGTPNSPLHF. DNA for the CDR3: TGTGCCAAAACACACCCCGGGACACCGAATTCACCCCTCCACTTT.

This clonotype has only one observation. The gene calls are TRBV7-8 and TRBJ1-2, with TRBD1 matching 8 bases. There are 14 residues in the CDR3. The V and J ends lost 0 bases and 7 bases, in that order; junction bases with no gene match: 4. CDR1 is SGHVS and CDR2 is FQNEAQ in the germline V gene. CDR3 sequence (DNA): TGTGCCAGCAGCTTAGCCCAGGGGGCGATTGGCTACACCTTC. Translation gives CASSLAQGAIGYTF. Full variable domain (rest looked up from reference TRBV7-8 and TRBJ1-2): GAGVSQSPRYKVAKRGQDVALRCDPISGHVSLFWYQQALGQGPEFLTYFQNEAQLDKSGLPSDRFFAERPEGSVSTLKIQRTQQEDSAVYLCASSLAQGAIGYTFGSGTRLTVV.

The table lists this clonotype with many counts. The rearrangement joins TRBV14 to TRBJ2-1; D unresolved. Germline CDR1 reads SGHDN; CDR2 reads FVKESK. The CDR3 length is 17 residues. The V gene lost 0 bases and the J gene lost 7 bases, with 19 bases spanning the gap. CDR3 in DNA: TGTGCCAGCAGCCAAGATGGTCGAGACTCCTACTATAATGAGCAGTTCTTC. This encodes CASSQDGRDSYYNEQFF.

The chain joins TRBV5-1 to TRBJ1-2; D is unclear. CDR1 is SGHRS, CDR2 YFSETQ, per germline. The CDR3 consists of 15 residues. V lost 0 bases to trimming and J lost 0 bases, with 9 bases between them. CDR3: CASSLDLCANYGYTF. The CDR3 nucleotides are TGCGCCAGCAGCTTGGATTTATGTGCTAACTATGGCTACACCTTC.

The table lists this clonotype with many counts. The chain employs TRBV7-3 and TRBJ2-3, with D uncertain. The CDR3 totals 13 residues. The germline V gene has CDR1 SGHTA and CDR2 FQGTGA. Between the trimmed V and J ends, which lost 1 base and 6 bases, there was a span of 8 bases. In nucleotides, the CDR3 is TGTGCCAGCAGCTTAAGAGGTTGGGATACGCAGTATTTT. Residues: CASSLRGWDTQYF.

This clonotype was detected ten times or more. This chain connects TRBV19 to TRBJ2-5; 12 bases agree with TRBD2. Germline trimming cut 5 bases from V and 4 bases from J; bases unmatched to any gene: 8. Germline-derived CDR1 and CDR2 are LNHDA and SQIVND (reference sequence). The CDR3 is 16 amino acids. CDR3 DNA sequence: TGTGCCAGTAGTCGGACTAGCGGGAACCTTTTAGAGACCCAGTACTTC. Translating it yields CASSRTSGNLLETQYF.

This clonotype was counted at least ten times. This could be a read error, since a much larger clone is one nucleotide away. The chain carries TRBV5-4 and TRBJ2-7; D remains ambiguous. Germline lookup yields CDR1 SGHNT and CDR2 YYREEE (reference sequence). CDR3 length equals 14 residues. V lost 4 bases, J lost 9 bases, and 20 bases lay in between. CDR3 DNA: TGTGCCAGCAGCCCCAACCAAGCCGGTGACGGGCAGTACTTC. Protein sequence: CASSPNQAGDGQYF.

Ten or more counts support this clonotype. A much larger clone lies a single base off, so this may be a read error. This rearrangement joins TRBV12-3 or TRBV12-4 to TRBJ2-7, with TRBD2 matching 9 bases. The length of the CDR3 is 13 residues. Trimming took 3 bases from V and 4 from J; bases not matched to a gene: 1. The CDR3 sequence: CASSFAGGYEQYF. Here the CDR3 DNA reads TGTGCCAGCAGTTTCGCGGGAGGGTACGAGCAGTACTTC.

This clonotype occurred many times. The CDR3 nucleotides are TGCAGTGCTAGAGAGGGCTTCCTTGAAAAACTGTTTTTT. Its translation is CSAREGFLEKLFF. The rearrangement links TRBV20-1 to TRBJ1-4, with D unresolved. CDR3 length: 13 residues. V was cut by 0 bases and J by 7 bases, with 9 bases left in between. Germline V gene sequence: CDR1 DFQATT, CDR2 SNEGSKA (reference sequence).

This clonotype showed up many times. V usage is TRBV7-2 and J usage is TRBJ2-1; the D is unclear. Germline V gene data show CDR1 as SGHTA and CDR2 as FQGNSA. The V and J ends lost 0 bases and 5 bases respectively, with 5 bases between them. The CDR3 totals 13 residues. The CDR3 region is CASSLAGNNEQFF. DNA of the CDR3: TGTGCCAGCAGCTTAGCGGGAAACAATGAGCAGTTCTTC.

This clonotype has ten or more counts. The V gene is TRBV6-5, the J gene TRBJ1-2; the D is unclear. Trimming removed 0 bases at V and 8 bases at J, with 10 bases between. This CDR3 is 13 amino acids long. Per germline, CDR1 MNHEY and CDR2 SVGAGI. The CDR3: CASSYSGGRGYTF. The CDR3 DNA sequence: TGTGCCAGCAGTTACTCGGGCGGAAGAGGCTACACCTTC.

Comment on this clonotype: A read error may account for a junction end that differs from germline. The chain joins TRBV29-1 to TRBJ1-2, with D hard to call. The CDR3 extends over 13 amino acids. Germline CDR1 reads SQVTM; CDR2 reads ANQGSEA. The CDR3 sequence: CSVEGRLWEGYAF. The DNA of the CDR3 is TGCAGCGTGGAAGGGCGTCTTTGGGAGGGCTACGCCTTC.

This clonotype was found a few times. It may be a read error: a sequence one base away is much more abundant. The gene calls are TRBV7-3 and TRBJ2-1, with 8 bases aligning to TRBD2. The CDR3 totals 16 residues. Germline V gene data show CDR1 as SGHTA and CDR2 as FQGTGA. The CDR3 sequence is CVSSLKGGRSYNEQFF. The DNA of the CDR3 is TGTGTCAGCAGCTTAAAGGGCGGGAGGTCTTACAATGAGCAGTTCTTC.

This clonotype was counted ten times or more. The J gene is TRBJ2-2, the V gene TRBV7-9; D not certain. CDR1 SEHNR and CDR2 FQNEAQ come from the germline V gene (reference sequence). V was shortened by 3 bases and J by 0 bases, with 8 bases between the two germline ends. The CDR3 loop spans 15 amino acids. CDR3 bases: TGTGCCAGCAGCTTGGGCAGAACGAACACCGGGGAGCTGTTTTTT. Amino acids: CASSLGRTNTGELFF.

The chain employs TRBV7-9 and TRBJ1-2, with D possibly being TRBD1 (5 bases). CDR3 length: 13 residues. Germline assignment: CDR1 SEHNR and CDR2 FQNEAQ (reference sequence). V was clipped by 7 bases and J by 6 bases, with 15 bases between them. In DNA, the CDR3 is TGTGCCAGCAACAACAGAGGAGGGGATGGCTACACCTTC. This translates into CASNNRGGDGYTF.

This clonotype was recorded many times. The V gene is TRBV5-1, the J gene TRBJ1-1, with D unclear. Trimming took 0 bases from V and 0 from J, leaving 6 bases between them. CDR1 is SGHRS, CDR2 YFSETQ, per germline. The CDR3 has 14 amino acids. The CDR3 coding sequence is TGCGCCAGCAGCTTGGAGCACATGAACACTGAAGCTTTCTTT. Its protein product is CASSLEHMNTEAFF.